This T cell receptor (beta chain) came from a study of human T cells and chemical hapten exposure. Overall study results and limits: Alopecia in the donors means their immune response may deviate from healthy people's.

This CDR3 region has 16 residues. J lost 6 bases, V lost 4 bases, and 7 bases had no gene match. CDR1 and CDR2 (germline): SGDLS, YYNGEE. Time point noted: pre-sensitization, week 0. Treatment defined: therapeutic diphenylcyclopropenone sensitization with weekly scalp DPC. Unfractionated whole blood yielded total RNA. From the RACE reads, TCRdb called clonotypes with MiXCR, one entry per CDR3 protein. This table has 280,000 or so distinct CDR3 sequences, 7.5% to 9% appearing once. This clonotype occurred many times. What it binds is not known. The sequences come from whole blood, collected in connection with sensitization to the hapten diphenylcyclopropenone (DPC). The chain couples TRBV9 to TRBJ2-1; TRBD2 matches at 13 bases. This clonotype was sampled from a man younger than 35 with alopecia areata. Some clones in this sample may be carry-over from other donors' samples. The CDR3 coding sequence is TGTGCCAGCAGCCCGATGGGACTAGCGGGAAGCAATGAGCAGTTCTTC. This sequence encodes CASSPMGLAGSNEQFF.